This T cell receptor beta chain is from a study of cytomegalovirus exposure and HLA in healthy donors. The assay was immunoSEQ multiplex PCR, and TCRdb's table has in-frame clones only and misses some. In the table there are almost 75,000 clones, around four fifths of which are singletons. Germline V gives CDR1 SGDLS, CDR2 YYNGEE. This CDR3 region has 15 residues. V was cut by 0 bases and J by 1 base, with 10 bases left in between. The specimen was PBMCs. This sequence originates from a man aged 25-40 years in good health and CMV-seronegative. The gene calls are TRBV9 and TRBJ1-1, with D unresolved. The CDR3 reads CASSVDGRTNTEAFF. For the CDR3, the DNA is TGTGCCAGCAGCGTAGATGGCCGAACGAACACTGAAGCTTTCTTT.